This T cell receptor (beta chain) was captured in a study of blood T cells in healthy people across ages. Broader study findings: Diversity estimated from one million T cells was considered an underestimate.

Primed by a sample-barcoded 5' primer and a J-beta primer mix, a second PCR proceeded for about 6 to 11 cycles. Each CDR3 protein is one row after TCRdb ran MiXCR on the 5' RACE reads. This sample has roughly 1,100,000 distinct CDR3 sequences, with around 25% found just once. A word on this clonotype: Antigen specificity is unknown.

The length of the CDR3 is 13 residues. V was cut by 0 bases and J by 5 bases, with 7 bases left in between. Germline V gene lookup returns CDR1 SGHRS and CDR2 YFSETQ. These same data were also listed under a study on T cells of mothers and their children.

Sample: blood. The rearrangement joins TRBV5-1 to TRBJ2-3, with a weak D call TRBD1 (5 bases). This clonotype originated in a girl aged 2 to 10 in good health. CDR3 DNA sequence: TGCGCCAGCAGCTTGGTCACAGGAGATACGCAGTATTTT. Protein: CASSLVTGDTQYF.